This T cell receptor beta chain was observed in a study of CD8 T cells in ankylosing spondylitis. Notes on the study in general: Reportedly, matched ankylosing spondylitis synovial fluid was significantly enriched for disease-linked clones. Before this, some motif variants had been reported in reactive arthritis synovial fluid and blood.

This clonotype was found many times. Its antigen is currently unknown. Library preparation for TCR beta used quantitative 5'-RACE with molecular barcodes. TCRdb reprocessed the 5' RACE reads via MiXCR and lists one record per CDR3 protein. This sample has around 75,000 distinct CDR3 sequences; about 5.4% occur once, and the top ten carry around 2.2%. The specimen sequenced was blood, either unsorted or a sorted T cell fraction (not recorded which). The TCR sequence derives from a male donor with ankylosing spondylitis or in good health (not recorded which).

Here the CDR3 DNA reads TGTGCCAGCAGTGAGAGACAGGGCTCCAGTGGAGCCGAAGCTTTCTTT. Residues: CASSERQGSSGAEAFF. This chain uses TRBV2 with TRBJ1-1; the match to TRBD1 covers 7 bases. The germline V gene has CDR1 SNHLY and CDR2 FYNNEI. V lost 3 bases and J lost 8; bases outside the gene matches: 15. The CDR3 covers 16 residues.